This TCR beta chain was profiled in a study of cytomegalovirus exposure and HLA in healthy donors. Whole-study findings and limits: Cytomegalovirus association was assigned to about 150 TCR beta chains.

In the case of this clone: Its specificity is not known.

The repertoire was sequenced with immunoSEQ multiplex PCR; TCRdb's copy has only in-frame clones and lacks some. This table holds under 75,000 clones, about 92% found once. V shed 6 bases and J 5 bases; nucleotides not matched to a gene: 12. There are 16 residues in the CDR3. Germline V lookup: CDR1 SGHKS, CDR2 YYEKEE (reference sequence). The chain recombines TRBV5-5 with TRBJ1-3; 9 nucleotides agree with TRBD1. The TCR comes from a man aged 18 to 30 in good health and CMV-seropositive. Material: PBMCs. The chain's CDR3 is CASTLTGDRVRNTIYF. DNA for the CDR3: TGTGCCAGCACCCTAACCGGGGACAGGGTGAGAAACACCATATATTTT. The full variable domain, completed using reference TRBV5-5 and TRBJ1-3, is DAGVTQSPTHLIKTRGQQVTLRCSPISGHKSVSWYQQVLGQGPQFIFQYYEKEERGRGNFPDRFSARQFPNYSSELNVNALLLGDSALYLCASTLTGDRVRNTIYFGEGSWLTVV.